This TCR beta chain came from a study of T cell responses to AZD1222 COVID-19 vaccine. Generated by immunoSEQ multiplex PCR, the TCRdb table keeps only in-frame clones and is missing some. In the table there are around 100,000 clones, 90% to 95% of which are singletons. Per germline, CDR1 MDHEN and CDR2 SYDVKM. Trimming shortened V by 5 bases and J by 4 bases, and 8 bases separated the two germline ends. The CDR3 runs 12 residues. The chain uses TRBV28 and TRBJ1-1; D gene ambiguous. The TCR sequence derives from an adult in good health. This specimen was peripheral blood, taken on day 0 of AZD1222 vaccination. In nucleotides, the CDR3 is TGTGCCAGCAGTGGATGGGGCACTGAAGCTTTCTTT. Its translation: CASSGWGTEAFF.